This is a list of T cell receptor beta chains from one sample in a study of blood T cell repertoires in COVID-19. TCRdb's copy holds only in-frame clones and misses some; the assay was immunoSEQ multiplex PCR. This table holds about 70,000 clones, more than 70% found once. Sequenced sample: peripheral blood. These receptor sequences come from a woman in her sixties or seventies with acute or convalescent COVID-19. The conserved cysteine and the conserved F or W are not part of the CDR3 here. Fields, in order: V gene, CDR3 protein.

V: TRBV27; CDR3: ASSLYLGPDYEQY
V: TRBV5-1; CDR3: ASSLDREKAF
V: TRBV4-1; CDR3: ASSQSEAMYNEQF
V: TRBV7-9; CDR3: ASSSPAGNEKLF
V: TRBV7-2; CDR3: ASSLYAGNGYT
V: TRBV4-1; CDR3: ASSQDMAGREQY
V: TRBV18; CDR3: ASSPPREGNEKLF
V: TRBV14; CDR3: ASSQGQGVAYEQY
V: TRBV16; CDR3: ASSQSDRRFPSYGYT
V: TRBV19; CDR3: ASSTTGSSYGYT
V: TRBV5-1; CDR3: ASSRDRGQETQY
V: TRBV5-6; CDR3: ASSWTGGTEAF
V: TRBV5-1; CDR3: ASSSGQERDTQY
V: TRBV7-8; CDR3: ASSPYNQRAF
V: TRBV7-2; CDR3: ASTGHTTGELF
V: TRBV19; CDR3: ASTPGQGTHNEQF
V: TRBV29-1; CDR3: SVEPQGKFEQY
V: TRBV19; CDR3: ASKRAQLNQPQH
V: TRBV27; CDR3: ASSLASFRGSPLH
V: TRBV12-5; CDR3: ASGLGHRQGGRNEQY
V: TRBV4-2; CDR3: ASSQARSVGTEAF
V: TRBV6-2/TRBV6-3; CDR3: ASSGRGNTEAF
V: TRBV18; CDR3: ASSQYSSYEQY
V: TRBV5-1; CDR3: ASSPQGRITEAF
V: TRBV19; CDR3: ASRAVALPNTEAF
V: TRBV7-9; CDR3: ASSLTQTADTQY
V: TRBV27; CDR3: ASSLQGSNQPQH
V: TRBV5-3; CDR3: ARSLADDRILNEKLF
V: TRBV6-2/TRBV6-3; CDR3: ASSLPGRGITGELF
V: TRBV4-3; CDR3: ASSQDIGRGVVDTQY
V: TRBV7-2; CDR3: ASSSGQGVETQY
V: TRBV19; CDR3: ASTVHNSNQPQH
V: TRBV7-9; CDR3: ASRLQGSEAF
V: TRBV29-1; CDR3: SSAGAGGFNEQF
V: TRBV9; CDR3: ASSVYEGLNSPLH
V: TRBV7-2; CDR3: ASRGQLSSYEQY
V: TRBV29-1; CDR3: SVERETQY
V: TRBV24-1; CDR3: ATSDPDPSGGTDTQY
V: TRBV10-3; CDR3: AIGTVDNNEQF
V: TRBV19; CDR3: ASRRLAGAITDTQY
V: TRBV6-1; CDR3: ASSESRTGGSYGYT
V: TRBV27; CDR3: ASKGVATNEKLF
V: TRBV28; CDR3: ASKTGGAEDYGYT
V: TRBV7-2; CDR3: ASSLWPGNEQY
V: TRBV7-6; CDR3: ASSLVRTTPNEQF
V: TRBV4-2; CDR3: ASSQEGAVPGELF
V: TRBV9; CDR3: ASSAPLGLAGGSSYNEQF
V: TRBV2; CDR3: ASSEIAGVGDTQY
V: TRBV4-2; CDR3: ASSITGSNEQF
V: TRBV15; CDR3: ATSSDLSRGALNTEAF
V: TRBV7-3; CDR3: ASSLKAGLGSGTEAF